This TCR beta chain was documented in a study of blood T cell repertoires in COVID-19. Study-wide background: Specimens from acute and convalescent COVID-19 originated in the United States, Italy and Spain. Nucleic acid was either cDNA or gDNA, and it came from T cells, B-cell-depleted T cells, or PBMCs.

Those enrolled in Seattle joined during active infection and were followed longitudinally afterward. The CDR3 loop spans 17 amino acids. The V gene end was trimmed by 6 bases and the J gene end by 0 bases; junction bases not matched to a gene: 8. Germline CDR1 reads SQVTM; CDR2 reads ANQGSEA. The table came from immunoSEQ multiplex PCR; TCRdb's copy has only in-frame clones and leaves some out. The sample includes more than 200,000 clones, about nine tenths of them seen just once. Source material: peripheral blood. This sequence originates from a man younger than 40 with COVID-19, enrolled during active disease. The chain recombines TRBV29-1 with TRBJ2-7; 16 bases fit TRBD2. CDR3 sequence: CSVRGLAGGRGSYEQYF. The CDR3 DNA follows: TGCAGCGTGAGGGGACTAGCGGGAGGGAGGGGCTCCTACGAGCAGTACTTC.